Presented here are 11 T cell receptor beta chains from one specimen sequenced in a study of neurological immune-mediated disorders. MiXCR, applied by TCRdb to the 5' RACE reads, yields one record per CDR3 protein. The sample shows 85,000 to 90,000 distinct CDR3 sequences, around 3.5% of them seen only once. Material for sequencing was PBMCs. These receptors all come from a woman in her forties or fifties with multiple sclerosis.

The table lists this clonotype with many counts. The chain links TRBV20-1 to TRBJ2-7; 7 bases line up with TRBD1. V lost 5 bases and J lost 5; bases outside the gene matches: 9. Germline V gene data show CDR1 as DFQATT and CDR2 as SNEGSKA (reference sequence). The CDR3 length is 13 residues. The CDR3 coding sequence is TGCAGTGCTGGCAGACAGGGTCTCCACGAGCAGTACTTC. As protein: CSAGRQGLHEQYF.

This clonotype showed up many times. V gene TRBV11-2 combines with J gene TRBJ2-1, with D perhaps given as TRBD1 or TRBD2 (5 bases each). V dropped 2 bases and J dropped 6 bases, with 14 bases sitting between them. The CDR3 sequence is 15 residues long. Germline-derived CDR1 and CDR2 are SGHAT and FQNNGV. In DNA form, the CDR3 reads TGTGCCAGCAGCTTACTTGGTGGGGGTCCCAATGAGCAGTTCTTC. This sequence encodes CASSLLGGGPNEQFF.

This clonotype was seen repeatedly, ten times or more. The V call is TRBV11-2, the J call TRBJ1-2; the D is unclear. Germline-derived CDR1 and CDR2 are SGHAT and FQNNGV. The CDR3 spans 11 residues. V was shortened by 0 bases and J by 6 bases, with 2 bases between the two germline ends. The CDR3 bases are TGTGCCAGCAGCTTAGAGCATGGCTACACCTTC. Translation: CASSLEHGYTF.

This clonotype has a count of ten or more. The chain carries TRBV7-2 and TRBJ2-5, with TRBD2 matching 11 bases. In germline, CDR1 is SGHTA, CDR2 FQGNSA. CDR3 length: 15 residues. Trimming removed 2 bases from V and 5 bases from J; junction bases left unmatched: 4. The CDR3 DNA reads TGTGCCAGCAGCTTAACTAGCGGGGGATGGGAGACCCAGTACTTC. This translates into CASSLTSGGWETQYF.

In this sample, this clonotype turned up many times. The chain uses TRBV5-1 and TRBJ1-1; 7 nucleotides agree with TRBD1. This CDR3 is 15 amino acids long. V gave up 5 bases and J gave up 0 bases; unmatched junction bases: 7. Germline CDR1 reads SGHRS; CDR2 reads YFSETQ. The CDR3 DNA reads as TGCGCCAGCAGACCCCAGACAGGGCTGAACACTGAAGCTTTCTTT. This codes for CASRPQTGLNTEAFF.

At least ten counts were recorded for this clonotype. The rearrangement uses TRBV20-1 and TRBJ1-6; D gene uncertain. Trimming left V 5 bases short and J 9 bases short, with 14 bases between. The CDR3 is 13 residues long. Germline CDR1 is DFQATT and CDR2 is SNEGSKA (reference sequence). The CDR3 DNA is TGCAGTGCTTTGACGCCGGCGGGTTCACCCCTCCACTTT. Translated, it gives CSALTPAGSPLHF.

This clonotype was found many times. The chain uses TRBV10-3 and TRBJ1-6; tentatively, D is TRBD1 (6 bases). Germline values: CDR1 ENHRY, CDR2 SYGVKD. The CDR3 has 13 residues. The germline V and J ends were trimmed by 8 bases and 9 bases, with 14 bases remaining between them. CDR3 bases: TGTGCCATCGGGGGGGGGCGAGGTTCACCCCTCCACTTT. It specifies CAIGGGRGSPLHF.

This clonotype was seen many times. This chain joins TRBV20-1 and TRBJ1-2, with D possibly being TRBD1 (6 bases). The V end lost 5 bases, the J end lost 2 bases, and 9 bases lay between the germline ends. Germline V gives CDR1 DFQATT, CDR2 SNEGSKA (reference sequence). This CDR3 contains 12 residues. As DNA, the CDR3 is TGCAGTGCTCTAGACAGGAACTATGGCTACACCTTC. Amino acid sequence: CSALDRNYGYTF.

This clonotype was seen many times. The chain links TRBV5-1 to TRBJ2-7; unclear D gene. CDR3 length: 15 amino acids. Germline V gene lookup returns CDR1 SGHRS and CDR2 YFSETQ. Deletions cut 6 bases from V and 0 bases from J, with 16 bases between. For the CDR3, the DNA is TGCGCCAGCACCTGGGGTGACGGCCCCTCCTACGAGCAGTACTTC. This codes for CASTWGDGPSYEQYF.

This clonotype was detected many times. V is TRBV10-3 and J is TRBJ2-7, with a tentative D call TRBD1 (6 bases). Trimming cost V 2 bases and J 2 bases, with 16 bases left between them. This CDR3 has 16 amino acids. Germline assignment: CDR1 ENHRY and CDR2 SYGVKD. Here the CDR3 reads CAISEADRRAPYEQYF. The CDR3 bases are TGTGCCATCAGTGAGGCCGACAGGAGAGCCCCCTACGAGCAGTACTTC.

This clonotype was seen at least ten times. J is TRBJ2-3 and V is TRBV5-1, with a possible D match to TRBD1 (8 bases). Germline loops: CDR1 SGHRS, CDR2 YFSETQ. Trimming shortened V by 6 bases and J by 7 bases, and 24 bases separated the two germline ends. The CDR3 is made up of 16 amino acids. CDR3 coding DNA: TGCGCCAGCACCCAGGGGGCGGGGGCCTTACCCTATACGCAGTATTTT. This encodes CASTQGAGALPYTQYF.